What follows are 17 T cell receptor beta chains derived from one specimen sequenced in a study of blood T cell repertoires in COVID-19. Using immunoSEQ multiplex PCR, the repertoire was profiled, and TCRdb retains in-frame clones only, with some absent. The data hold roughly 250,000 clones, with 80% to 90% observed a single time. The sequencing input was peripheral blood. The receptors come from a woman in her 40s with acute or convalescent COVID-19.

The gene calls are TRBV7-8 and TRBJ1-2, with TRBD1 matching 7 bases. The CDR3 consists of 15 residues. Germline assignment: CDR1 SGHVS and CDR2 FQNEAQ. Germline trimming cut 4 bases from V and 4 bases from J; bases unmatched to any gene: 9. The CDR3 region has the DNA TGTGCCAGCAGCTCCCAGGCGGCAGGGGGCTATGGCTACACCTTC. Translating it yields CASSSQAAGGYGYTF.

V is TRBV19 and J is TRBJ1-2, with D possibly being TRBD1 (6 bases). Germline loops: CDR1 LNHDA, CDR2 SQIVND (reference sequence). CDR3 length: 12 residues. V was cut by 9 bases and J by 6 bases, with 14 bases left in between. The CDR3 loop reads CASNRDLDGYTF. CDR3 bases: TGTGCCAGCAACAGGGACCTGGATGGCTACACCTTC. Combining the CDR3 with reference TRBV19 and TRBJ1-2 gives the whole variable domain DGGITQSPKYLFRKEGQNVTLSCEQNLNHDAMYWYRQDPGQGLRLIYYSQIVNDFQKGDIAEGYSVSREKKESFPLTVTSAQKNPTAFYLCASNRDLDGYTFGSGTRLTVV.

This chain connects TRBV18 to TRBJ2-3, with a possible D match to TRBD2 (7 bases). Germline loops: CDR1 KGHSH, CDR2 LQKENI. The CDR3 length is 15 residues. Trimming pared 3 bases from V and 1 base from J, leaving 11 bases between. Here the CDR3 reads CASSPRGGGTDTQYF. CDR3 in DNA: TGTGCCAGCTCACCCCGAGGGGGGGGCACAGATACGCAGTATTTT.

The rearrangement joins TRBV12-3 or TRBV12-4 to TRBJ2-7; D might be TRBD1 (5 bases). V shed 5 bases and J shed 6 bases, with 14 bases lying between them. This CDR3 is 13 amino acids long. CDR3 in DNA: TGTGCCAGCAGTCCTACCACAGGCGGCGAGCAGTACGTC. Translation: CASSPTTGGEQYV.

The chain links TRBV30 to TRBJ1-3; D is uncertain. The CDR3 extends over 15 amino acids. Germline-derived CDR1 and CDR2 are GTSNPN and SVGIG (reference sequence). Trimming pared 4 bases from V and 0 bases from J, leaving 13 bases between. The CDR3: CAWNPGSSSGNTIYF. The CDR3 nucleotides read TGTGCCTGGAATCCGGGATCAAGCTCTGGAAACACCATATATTTT. Full variable domain (remainder filled in from reference TRBV30 and TRBJ1-3): SQTIHQWPATLVQPVGSPLSLECTVEGTSNPNLYWYRQAAGRGLQLLFYSVGIGQISSEVPQNLSASRPQDRQFILSSKKLLLSDSGFYLCAWNPGSSSGNTIYFGEGSWLTVV.

This chain uses TRBV5-1 with TRBJ2-3; 10 positions match TRBD2. CDR1 and CDR2 (germline): SGHRS, YFSETQ. This CDR3 spans 13 amino acids. The V and J ends lost 7 bases and 11 bases, in that order; junction bases with no gene match: 10. CDR3 region: CASSQSGGVKQYF. In nucleotides, the CDR3 is TGCGCCAGCTCCCAGAGCGGGGGGGTCAAGCAGTATTTT.

The CDR3: CATSDFRGSEQFF. DNA of the CDR3: TGTGCCACCAGTGATTTCAGAGGAAGTGAGCAGTTCTTC. This chain connects TRBV24-1 to TRBJ2-1; D call uncertain. This CDR3 region has 13 residues. Trimming shortened V by 1 base and J by 9 bases, and 9 bases separated the two germline ends. Germline V gives CDR1 KGHDR, CDR2 SFDVKD.

The rearrangement uses TRBV15 and TRBJ1-2; tentative D call: TRBD1 (6 bases). Germline CDR1 LNHNV, CDR2 YYDKDF (reference sequence). Deletions cut 0 bases from V and 7 bases from J, with 9 bases between. CDR3 length equals 13 residues. The CDR3 loop reads CATSRERGGGYTF. As DNA, the CDR3 is TGTGCCACCAGCAGAGAGAGGGGGGGTGGCTACACCTTC.

The chain joins TRBV10-3 to TRBJ2-3; D is unclear. CDR1 is ENHRY, CDR2 SYGVKD, per germline. The CDR3 covers 14 residues. Trimming took 0 bases from V and 2 from J, leaving 6 bases between them. The CDR3 DNA reads TGTGCCATCAGTGAGTCATCCTACACAGATACGCAGTATTTT. Its protein is CAISESSYTDTQYF.

V and J are TRBV10-3 and TRBJ1-1; D not certain. Trimming cost V 6 bases and J 4 bases, with 9 bases left between them. The CDR3 length is 12 residues. The germline V gene encodes CDR1 ENHRY and CDR2 SYGVKD. The CDR3 nucleotides are TGTGCCATCAGCTCCGGGGTCACTGAAGCTTTCTTT. It is translated as CAISSGVTEAFF.

The rearrangement links TRBV19 to TRBJ1-5, with 7 bases aligning to TRBD1. This CDR3 has 16 amino acids. Germline loops: CDR1 LNHDA, CDR2 SQIVND (reference sequence). Trimming took 3 bases from V and 4 from J; bases not matched to a gene: 9. Here the CDR3 reads CASSIFRDSKNQPQHF. The CDR3 bases are TGTGCCAGTAGTATTTTCCGGGACAGCAAGAATCAGCCCCAGCATTTT.

This clone has just one count. The chain carries TRBV9 and TRBJ1-5; D call uncertain. V lost 4 bases and J 0 bases, leaving 8 bases between the germline ends. The CDR3 is made up of 14 amino acids. The germline V gene encodes CDR1 SGDLS and CDR2 YYNGEE. The CDR3 nucleotides read TGTGCCAGCAGCCCGGGGTTTAGCAATCAGCCCCAGCATTTT. This encodes CASSPGFSNQPQHF. The variable domain in full, with the rest retrieved from reference TRBV9 and TRBJ1-5, is DSGVTQTPKHLITATGQRVTLRCSPRSGDLSVYWYQQSLDQGLQFLIQYYNGEERAKGNILERFSAQQFPDLHSELNLSSLELGDSALYFCASSPGFSNQPQHFGDGTRLSIL.

The chain combines TRBV5-1 with TRBJ2-1, with TRBD2 matching 10 bases. V shed 2 bases and J 2 bases; nucleotides not matched to a gene: 4. CDR3 length equals 16 residues. CDR1 and CDR2 (germline): SGHRS, YFSETQ. The CDR3 spells CASSFLAGAPYNEQFF. In DNA form, the CDR3 reads TGCGCCAGCAGCTTCCTAGCGGGGGCCCCCTACAATGAGCAGTTCTTC.

This chain links TRBV10-2 with TRBJ2-1; a possible D gene is TRBD2 (6 bases). Germline CDR1 WSHSY, CDR2 SAAADI. V was trimmed by 0 bases and J by 0 bases, leaving 9 bases between them. The CDR3 has 16 residues. CDR3: CASSESWGDSYNEQFF. DNA of the CDR3: TGCGCCAGCAGTGAGTCGTGGGGGGACTCCTACAATGAGCAGTTCTTC.

In its sample, this clone was seen a few times. V usage is TRBV5-1 and J usage is TRBJ1-1; D is undetermined. In germline, CDR1 is SGHRS, CDR2 YFSETQ. Trimming took 0 bases from V and 4 from J, leaving 13 bases between them. The CDR3 runs 15 residues. In nucleotides, the CDR3 is TGCGCCAGCAGCTTGGGAGCGGGCGCCGGCACTGAAGCTTTCTTT. Residues: CASSLGAGAGTEAFF. Combining the CDR3 with reference TRBV5-1 and TRBJ1-1 gives the whole variable domain KAGVTQTPRYLIKTRGQQVTLSCSPISGHRSVSWYQQTPGQGLQFLFEYFSETQRNKGNFPGRFSGRQFSNSRSEMNVSTLELGDSALYLCASSLGAGAGTEAFFGQGTRLTVV.

The rearrangement uses TRBV19 and TRBJ1-5, with a possible D match to TRBD1 (5 bases). The CDR3 runs to 17 residues. V lost 7 bases and J lost 0, with 19 bases in between. Germline V gene lookup returns CDR1 LNHDA and CDR2 SQIVND (reference sequence). The CDR3 DNA is TGTGCCAGTACGCACATATACAGGTTGGGTAGCAATCAGCCCCAGCATTTT. Amino acid sequence: CASTHIYRLGSNQPQHF.

This chain connects TRBV9 to TRBJ1-1; D unresolved. Germline CDR1 and CDR2: SGDLS and YYNGEE. V was trimmed by 3 bases and J by 4 bases, leaving 10 bases between them. The CDR3 totals 13 residues. CDR3 bases: TGTGCCAGCAGCGCGTTAAGTAGCACTGAAGCTTTCTTT. It specifies CASSALSSTEAFF.